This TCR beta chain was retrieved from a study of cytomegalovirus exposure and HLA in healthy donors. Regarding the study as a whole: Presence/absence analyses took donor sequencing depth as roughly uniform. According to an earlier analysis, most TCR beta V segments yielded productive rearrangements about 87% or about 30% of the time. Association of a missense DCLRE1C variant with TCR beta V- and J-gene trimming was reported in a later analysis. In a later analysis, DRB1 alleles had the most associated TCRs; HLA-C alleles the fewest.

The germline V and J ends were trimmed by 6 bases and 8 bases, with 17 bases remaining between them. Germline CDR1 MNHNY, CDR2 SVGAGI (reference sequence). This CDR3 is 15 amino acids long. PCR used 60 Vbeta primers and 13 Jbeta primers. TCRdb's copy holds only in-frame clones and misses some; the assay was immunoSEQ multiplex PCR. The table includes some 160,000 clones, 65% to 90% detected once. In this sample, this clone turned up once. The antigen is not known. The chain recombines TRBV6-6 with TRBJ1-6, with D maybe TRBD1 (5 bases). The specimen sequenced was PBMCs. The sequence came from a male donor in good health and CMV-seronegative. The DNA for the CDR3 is TGTGCCAGCAGATTACTCGGGACTGGGCATTCACCCCTCCACTTT. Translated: CASRLLGTGHSPLHF.